One T cell receptor (beta chain) is described in this entry. Its cognate antigen is unknown. Repertoires were generated with immunoSEQ multiplex PCR, while TCRdb's copy carries only in-frame clones and drops some. The sample lists 60,000 to 90,000 clones, around 94% seen once, with roughly 0.6% in the top ten. This entry is derived from a study of cytomegalovirus exposure and HLA in healthy donors. Study-wide background: The approximately 690 first-cohort repertoires and the approximately 110 validation repertoires shared the same platform, a later analysis reported.

V was pared by 1 base and J by 2 bases, with 4 bases of the junction left unmatched. CDR3 length equals 15 residues. Looked up from germline, CDR1 is SGHRS and CDR2 is YFSETQ. Overall study findings and caveats: Specificity of a few CMV-associated chains for CMV antigens was verified in vitro. Listed as cytomegalovirus-associated were 150 to 200 TCR beta chains. One later analysis, an examination of the roughly 130 validation repertoires, found that first-cohort TCR clusters tended to co-occur in them.

The TCR originated in a woman aged 18-29 years in good health and CMV-seronegative. The chain joins TRBV5-1 to TRBJ2-3; 7 bases align to TRBD2. The sequencing sample was made of PBMCs. CDR3 bases: TGCGCCAGCAGCTTGCAAGGGACTACCACAGATACGCAGTATTTT. Translating it yields CASSLQGTTTDTQYF.